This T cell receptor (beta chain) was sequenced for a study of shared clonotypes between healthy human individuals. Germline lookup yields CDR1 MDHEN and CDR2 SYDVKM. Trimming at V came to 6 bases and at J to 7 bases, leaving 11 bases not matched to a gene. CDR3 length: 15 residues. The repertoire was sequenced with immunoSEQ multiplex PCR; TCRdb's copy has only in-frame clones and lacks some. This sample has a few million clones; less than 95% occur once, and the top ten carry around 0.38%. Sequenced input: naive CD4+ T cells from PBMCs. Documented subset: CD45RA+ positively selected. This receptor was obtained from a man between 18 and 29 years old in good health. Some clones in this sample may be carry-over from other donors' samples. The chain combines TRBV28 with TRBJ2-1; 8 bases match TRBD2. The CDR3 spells CASSPGTRIRNEQFF. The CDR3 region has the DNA TGTGCCAGCAGCCCCGGGACTAGAATTAGGAATGAGCAGTTCTTC.